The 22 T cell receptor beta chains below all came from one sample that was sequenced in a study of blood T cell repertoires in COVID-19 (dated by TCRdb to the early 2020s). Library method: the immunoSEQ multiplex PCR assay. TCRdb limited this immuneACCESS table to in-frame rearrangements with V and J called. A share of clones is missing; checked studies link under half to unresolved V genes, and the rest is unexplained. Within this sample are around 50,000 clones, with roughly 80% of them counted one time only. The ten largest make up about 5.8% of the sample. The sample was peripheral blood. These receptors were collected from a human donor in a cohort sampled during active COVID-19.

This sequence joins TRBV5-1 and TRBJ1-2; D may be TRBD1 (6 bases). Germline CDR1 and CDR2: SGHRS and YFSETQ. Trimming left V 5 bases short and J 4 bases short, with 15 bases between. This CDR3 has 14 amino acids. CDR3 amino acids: CASSQEGGIYGYTF. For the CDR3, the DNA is TGCGCCAGCAGTCAAGAGGGGGGGATCTATGGCTACACCTTC.

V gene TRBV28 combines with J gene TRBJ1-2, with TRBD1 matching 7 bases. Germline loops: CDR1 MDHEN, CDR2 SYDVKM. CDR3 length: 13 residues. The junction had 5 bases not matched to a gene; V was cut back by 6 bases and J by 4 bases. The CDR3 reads CASSLDRAYGYTF. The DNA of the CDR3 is TGTGCCAGCAGCCTAGACAGGGCCTATGGCTACACCTTC.

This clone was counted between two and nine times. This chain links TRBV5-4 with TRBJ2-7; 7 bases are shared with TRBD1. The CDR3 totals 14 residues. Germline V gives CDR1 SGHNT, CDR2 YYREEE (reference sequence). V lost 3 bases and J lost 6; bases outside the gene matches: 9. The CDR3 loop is CASSSNRDSSEQYF. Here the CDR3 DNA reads TGTGCCAGCAGCTCCAATCGGGACAGTAGCGAGCAGTACTTC.

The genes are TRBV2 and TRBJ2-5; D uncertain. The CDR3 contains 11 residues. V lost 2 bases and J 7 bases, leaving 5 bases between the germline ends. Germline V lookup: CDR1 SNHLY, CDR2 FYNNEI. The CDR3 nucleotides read TGTGCCAGCAGTGAACTAGGGACCCAGTACTTC. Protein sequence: CASSELGTQYF. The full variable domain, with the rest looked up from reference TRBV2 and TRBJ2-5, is EPEVTQTPSHQVTQMGQEVILRCVPISNHLYFYWYRQILGQKVEFLVSFYNNEISEKSEIFDDQFSVERPDGSNFTLKIRSTKLEDSAMYFCASSELGTQYFGPGTRLLVL.

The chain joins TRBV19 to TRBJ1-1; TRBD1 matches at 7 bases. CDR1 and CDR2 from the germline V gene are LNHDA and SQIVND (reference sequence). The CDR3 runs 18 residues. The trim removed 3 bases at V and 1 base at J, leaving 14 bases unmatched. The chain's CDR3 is CASSIRTGGSLPNTEAFF. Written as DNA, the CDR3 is TGTGCCAGTAGTATTCGGACAGGCGGATCCTTGCCGAACACTGAAGCTTTCTTT.

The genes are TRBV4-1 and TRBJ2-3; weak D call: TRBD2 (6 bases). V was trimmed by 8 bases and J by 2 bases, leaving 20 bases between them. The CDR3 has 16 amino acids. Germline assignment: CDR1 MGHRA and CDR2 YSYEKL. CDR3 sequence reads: CASSTWEERNTDTQYF. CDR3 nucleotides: TGCGCCAGCTCGACTTGGGAGGAACGGAACACAGATACGCAGTATTTT.

The CDR3 coding sequence is TGTGCCAGCAGTTGGGCACGCTCTGGGGCCAACGTCCTGACTTTC. Translated, it gives CASSWARSGANVLTF. This chain joins TRBV6-2 or TRBV6-3 and TRBJ2-6; D is unresolved. The V and J ends lost 4 bases and 0 bases respectively, with 7 bases between them. The CDR3 sequence is 15 residues long. The germline V gene has CDR1 MNHEY and CDR2 SVGEGT.

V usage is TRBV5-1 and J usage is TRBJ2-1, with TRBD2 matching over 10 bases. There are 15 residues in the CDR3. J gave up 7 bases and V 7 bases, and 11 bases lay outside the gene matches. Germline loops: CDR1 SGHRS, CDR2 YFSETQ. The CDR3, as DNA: TGCGCCAGCCGACTCCTAGCGGGGGCGGGGAATGAGCAGTTCTTC. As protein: CASRLLAGAGNEQFF.

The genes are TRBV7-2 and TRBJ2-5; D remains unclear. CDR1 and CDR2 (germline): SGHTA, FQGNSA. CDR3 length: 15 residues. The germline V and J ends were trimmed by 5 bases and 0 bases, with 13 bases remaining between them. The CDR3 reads CASSPGLEYQETQYF. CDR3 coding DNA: TGTGCCAGCAGCCCCGGCCTAGAGTACCAAGAGACCCAGTACTTC.

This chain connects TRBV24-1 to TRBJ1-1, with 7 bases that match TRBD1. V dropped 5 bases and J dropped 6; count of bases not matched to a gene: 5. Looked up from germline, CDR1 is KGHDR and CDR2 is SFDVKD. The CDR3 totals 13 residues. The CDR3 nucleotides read TGTGCCACCAGTGGTTCCAGGGGGGCTGAAGCTTTCTTT. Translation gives CATSGSRGAEAFF.

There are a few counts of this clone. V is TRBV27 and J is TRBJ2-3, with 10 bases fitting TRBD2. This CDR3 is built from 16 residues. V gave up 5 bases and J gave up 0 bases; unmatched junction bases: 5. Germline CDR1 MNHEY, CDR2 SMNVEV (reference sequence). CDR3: CASSTRLAGSTDTQYF. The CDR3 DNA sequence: TGTGCCAGCAGTACCCGACTAGCGGGTAGCACAGATACGCAGTATTTT.

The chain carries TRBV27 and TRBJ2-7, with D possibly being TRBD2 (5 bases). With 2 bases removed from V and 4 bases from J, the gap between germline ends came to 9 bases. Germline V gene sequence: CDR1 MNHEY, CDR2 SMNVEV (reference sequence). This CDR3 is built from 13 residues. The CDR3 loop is CASSLATGYEQYF. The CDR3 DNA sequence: TGTGCCAGCAGTTTAGCCACGGGGTACGAGCAGTACTTC.

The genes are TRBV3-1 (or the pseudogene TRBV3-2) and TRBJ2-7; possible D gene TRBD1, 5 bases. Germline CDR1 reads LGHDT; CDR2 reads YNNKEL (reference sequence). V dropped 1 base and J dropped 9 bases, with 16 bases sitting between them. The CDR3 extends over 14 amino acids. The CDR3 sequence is CASSQGTGLSGQYF. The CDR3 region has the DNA TGTGCCAGCAGCCAAGGCACAGGCCTCTCTGGGCAGTACTTC.

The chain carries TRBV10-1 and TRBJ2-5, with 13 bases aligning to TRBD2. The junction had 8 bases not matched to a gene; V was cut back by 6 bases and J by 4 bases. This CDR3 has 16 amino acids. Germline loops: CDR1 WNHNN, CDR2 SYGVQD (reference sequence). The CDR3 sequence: CASRDGLAGERETQYF. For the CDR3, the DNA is TGCGCCAGCAGGGACGGACTAGCGGGGGAGAGAGAGACCCAGTACTTC.

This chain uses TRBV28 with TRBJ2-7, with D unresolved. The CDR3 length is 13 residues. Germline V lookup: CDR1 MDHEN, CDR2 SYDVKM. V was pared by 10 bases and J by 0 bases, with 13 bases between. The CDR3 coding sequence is TGTGCCATCCGACACAAGAGCTCCTACGAGCAGTACTTC. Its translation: CAIRHKSSYEQYF.

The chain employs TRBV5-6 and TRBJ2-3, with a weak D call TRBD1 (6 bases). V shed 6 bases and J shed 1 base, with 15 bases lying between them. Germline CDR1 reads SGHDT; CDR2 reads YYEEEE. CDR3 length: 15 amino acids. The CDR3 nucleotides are TGTGCCAGCAAGGATTACAGGGTTGGCACAGATACGCAGTATTTT. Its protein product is CASKDYRVGTDTQYF.

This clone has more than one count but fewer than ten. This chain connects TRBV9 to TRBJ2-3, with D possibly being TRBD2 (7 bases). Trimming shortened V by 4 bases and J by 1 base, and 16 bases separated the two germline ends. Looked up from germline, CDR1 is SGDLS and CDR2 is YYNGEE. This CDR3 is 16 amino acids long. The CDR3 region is CASSSPQGGGTDTQYF. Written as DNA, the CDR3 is TGTGCCAGCAGCTCCCCACAGGGAGGGGGCACAGATACGCAGTATTTT.

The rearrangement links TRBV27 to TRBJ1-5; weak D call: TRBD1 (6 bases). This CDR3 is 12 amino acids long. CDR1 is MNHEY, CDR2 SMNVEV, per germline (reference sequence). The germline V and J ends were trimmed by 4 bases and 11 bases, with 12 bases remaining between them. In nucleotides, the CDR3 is TGTGCCAGCAGTTCAACAGGGTCAGCCCAGCATTTT. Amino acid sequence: CASSSTGSAQHF.

The chain's CDR3 is CASSPRGGNTEAFF. CDR3 DNA: TGTGCCAGCAGCCCCCGGGGGGGGAACACTGAAGCTTTCTTT. The chain joins TRBV5-6 to TRBJ1-1, with a possible D match to TRBD1 (5 bases). The CDR3 is made up of 14 amino acids. Germline CDR1 reads SGHDT; CDR2 reads YYEEEE. V was pared by 4 bases and J by 1 base, with 11 bases between. The whole variable domain, remainder taken from reference TRBV5-6 and TRBJ1-1, is DAGVTQSPTHLIKTRGQQVTLRCSPKSGHDTVSWYQQALGQGPQFIFQYYEEEERQRGNFPDRFSGHQFPNYSSELNVNALLLGDSALYLCASSPRGGNTEAFFGQGTRLTVV.

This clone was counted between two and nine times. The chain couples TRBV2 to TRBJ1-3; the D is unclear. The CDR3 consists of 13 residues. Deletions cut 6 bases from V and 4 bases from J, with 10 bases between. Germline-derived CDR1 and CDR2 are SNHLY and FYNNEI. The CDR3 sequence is CASSQIMGNTIYF. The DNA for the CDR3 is TGTGCCAGCAGCCAAATCATGGGAAACACCATATATTTT.

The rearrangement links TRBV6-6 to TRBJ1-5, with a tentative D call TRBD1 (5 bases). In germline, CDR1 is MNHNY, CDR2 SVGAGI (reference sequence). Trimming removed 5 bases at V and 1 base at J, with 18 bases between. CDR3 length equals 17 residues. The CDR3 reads CASSPQRNRRSNQPQHF. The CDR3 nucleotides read TGTGCCAGCAGTCCCCAACGGAACAGGAGAAGCAATCAGCCCCAGCATTTT.

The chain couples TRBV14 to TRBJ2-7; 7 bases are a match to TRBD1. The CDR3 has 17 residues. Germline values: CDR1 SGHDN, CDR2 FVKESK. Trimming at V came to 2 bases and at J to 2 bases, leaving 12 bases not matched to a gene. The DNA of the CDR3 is TGTGCCAGCAGCCAAACCTTGACAGGGTATTTTCCCTACGAGCAGTACTTC. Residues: CASSQTLTGYFPYEQYF.